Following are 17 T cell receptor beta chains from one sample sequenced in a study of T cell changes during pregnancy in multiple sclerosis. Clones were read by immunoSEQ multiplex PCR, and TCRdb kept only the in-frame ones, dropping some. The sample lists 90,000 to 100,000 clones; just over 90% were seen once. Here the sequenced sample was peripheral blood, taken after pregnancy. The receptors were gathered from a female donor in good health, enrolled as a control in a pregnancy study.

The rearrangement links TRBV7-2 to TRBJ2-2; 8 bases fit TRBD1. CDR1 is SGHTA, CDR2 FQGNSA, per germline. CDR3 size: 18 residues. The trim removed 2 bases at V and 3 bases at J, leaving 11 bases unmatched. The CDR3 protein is CASSLSLVRTGHTGELFF. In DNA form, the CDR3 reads TGTGCCAGCAGCTTAAGTCTGGTTCGGACAGGGCACACCGGGGAGCTGTTTTTT.

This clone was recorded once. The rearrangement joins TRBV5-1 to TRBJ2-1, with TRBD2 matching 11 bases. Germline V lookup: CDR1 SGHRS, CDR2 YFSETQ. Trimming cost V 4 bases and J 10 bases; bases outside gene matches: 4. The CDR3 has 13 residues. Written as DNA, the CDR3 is TGCGCCAGCAGCGGATTAGCGGGAGGGGAGCAGTTCTTC. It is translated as CASSGLAGGEQFF.

The CDR3 reads CASSNTGNTIYF. In nucleotides, the CDR3 is TGTGCCAGCAGTAACACGGGAAACACCATATATTTT. This chain uses TRBV6-5 with TRBJ1-3; D is unresolved. Germline CDR1 reads MNHEY; CDR2 reads SVGAGI. V was shortened by 5 bases and J by 4 bases, with 6 bases between the two germline ends. CDR3 length equals 12 residues.

CDR3 coding DNA: TGTGCCAGCAGCCGGGGACAGAAGTCCTACAATGAGCAGTTCTTC. Its protein is CASSRGQKSYNEQFF. This rearrangement joins TRBV7-9 to TRBJ2-1, with 7 nucleotides matching TRBD1. Per the germline V gene, CDR1 is SEHNR and CDR2 is FQNEAQ (reference sequence). The ends lost 5 bases at V and 1 base at J; junction bases unmatched: 5. There are 15 residues in the CDR3.

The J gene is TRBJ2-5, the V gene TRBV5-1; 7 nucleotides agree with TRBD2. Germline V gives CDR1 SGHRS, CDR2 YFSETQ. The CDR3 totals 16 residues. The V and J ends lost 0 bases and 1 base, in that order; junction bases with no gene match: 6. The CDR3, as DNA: TGCGCCAGCAGCTTGGGTCTTAGCGGGCCCCAAGAGACCCAGTACTTC. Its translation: CASSLGLSGPQETQYF.

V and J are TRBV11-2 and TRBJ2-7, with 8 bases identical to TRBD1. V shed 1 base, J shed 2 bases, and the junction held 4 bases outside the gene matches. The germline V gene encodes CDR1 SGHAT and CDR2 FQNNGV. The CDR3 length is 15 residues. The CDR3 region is CASSLGGTGAYEQYF. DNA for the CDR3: TGTGCCAGCAGCTTAGGGGGGACAGGAGCCTACGAGCAGTACTTC.

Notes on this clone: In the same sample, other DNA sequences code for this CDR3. DNA of the CDR3: TGTGCCAGCTCACCCAGCTCCTACGAGCAGTACTTC. Protein product: CASSPSSYEQYF. The chain is built from TRBV18 and TRBJ2-7; D ambiguous. The CDR3 is 12 amino acids. Germline loops: CDR1 KGHSH, CDR2 LQKENI. Trimming cost V 3 bases and J 0 bases, with 3 bases left between them.

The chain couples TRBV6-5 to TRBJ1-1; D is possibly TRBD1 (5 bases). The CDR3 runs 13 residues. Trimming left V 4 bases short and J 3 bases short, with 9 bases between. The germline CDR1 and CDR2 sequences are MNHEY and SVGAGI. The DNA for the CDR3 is TGTGCCAGCAGTTCCCAGGGTCACACTGAAGCTTTCTTT. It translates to CASSSQGHTEAFF.

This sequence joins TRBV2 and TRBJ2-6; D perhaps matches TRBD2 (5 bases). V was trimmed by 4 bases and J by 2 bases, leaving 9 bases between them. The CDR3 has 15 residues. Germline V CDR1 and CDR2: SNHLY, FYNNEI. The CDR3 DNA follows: TGTGCCAGCAGTGGGTACGGGGCTGGGGCCAACGTCCTGACTTTC. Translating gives CASSGYGAGANVLTF. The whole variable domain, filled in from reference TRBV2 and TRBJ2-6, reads EPEVTQTPSHQVTQMGQEVILRCVPISNHLYFYWYRQILGQKVEFLVSFYNNEISEKSEIFDDQFSVERPDGSNFTLKIRSTKLEDSAMYFCASSGYGAGANVLTFGAGSRLTVL.

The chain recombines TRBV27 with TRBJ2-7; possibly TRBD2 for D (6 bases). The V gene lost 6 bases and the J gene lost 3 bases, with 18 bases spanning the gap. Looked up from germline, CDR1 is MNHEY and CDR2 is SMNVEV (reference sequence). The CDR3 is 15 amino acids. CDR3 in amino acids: CASSYSGTSGYEQYF. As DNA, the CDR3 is TGTGCCAGCAGCTACTCCGGGACTTCGGGCTACGAGCAGTACTTC.

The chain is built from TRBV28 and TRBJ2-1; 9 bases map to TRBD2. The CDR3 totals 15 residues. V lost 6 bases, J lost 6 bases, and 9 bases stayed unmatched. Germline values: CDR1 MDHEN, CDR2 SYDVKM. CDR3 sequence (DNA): TGTGCCAGCAGCTCCCATAGCGGGAGAAGCAATGAGCAGTTCTTC. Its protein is CASSSHSGRSNEQFF.

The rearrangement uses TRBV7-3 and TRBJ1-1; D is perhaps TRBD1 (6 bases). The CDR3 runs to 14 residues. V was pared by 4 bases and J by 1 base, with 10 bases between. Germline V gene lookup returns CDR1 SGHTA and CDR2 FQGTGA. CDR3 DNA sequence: TGTGCCAGCAGCTCGGGACACCAGAACACTGAAGCTTTCTTT. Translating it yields CASSSGHQNTEAFF.

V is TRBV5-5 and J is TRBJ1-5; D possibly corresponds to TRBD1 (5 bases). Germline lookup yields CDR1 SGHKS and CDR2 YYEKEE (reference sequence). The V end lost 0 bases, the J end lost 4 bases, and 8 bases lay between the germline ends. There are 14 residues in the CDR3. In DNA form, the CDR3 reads TGTGCCAGCAGCTTGGCTGGGGGGAATCAGCCCCAGCATTTT. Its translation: CASSLAGGNQPQHF.

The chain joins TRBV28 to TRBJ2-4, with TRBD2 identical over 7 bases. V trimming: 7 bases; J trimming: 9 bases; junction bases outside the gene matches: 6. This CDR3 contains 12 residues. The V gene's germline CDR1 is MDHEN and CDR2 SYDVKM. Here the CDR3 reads CASKGEGAIQYF. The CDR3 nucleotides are TGTGCCAGCAAAGGGGAGGGAGCCATTCAGTACTTC.

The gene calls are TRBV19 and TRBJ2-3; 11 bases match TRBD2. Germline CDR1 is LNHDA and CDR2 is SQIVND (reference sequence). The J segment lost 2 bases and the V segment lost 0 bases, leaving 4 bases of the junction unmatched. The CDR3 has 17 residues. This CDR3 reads CASSIELAGVNTDTQYF. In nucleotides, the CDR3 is TGTGCCAGTAGTATAGAACTAGCGGGGGTTAACACAGATACGCAGTATTTT.

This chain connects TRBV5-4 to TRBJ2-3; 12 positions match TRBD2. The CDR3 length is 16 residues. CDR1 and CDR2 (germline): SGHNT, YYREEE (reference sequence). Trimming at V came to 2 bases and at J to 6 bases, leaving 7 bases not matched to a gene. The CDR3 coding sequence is TGTGCCAGCAGCTTCCCCCGACTAGCGGGAGAGGATACGCAGTATTTT. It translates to CASSFPRLAGEDTQYF.

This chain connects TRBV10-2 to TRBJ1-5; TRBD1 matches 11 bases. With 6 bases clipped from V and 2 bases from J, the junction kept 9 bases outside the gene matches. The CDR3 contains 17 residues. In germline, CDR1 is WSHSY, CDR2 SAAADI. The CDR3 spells CASRPGTGGVGNQPQHF. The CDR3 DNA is TGCGCCAGCAGACCCGGGACAGGGGGTGTGGGCAATCAGCCCCAGCATTTT.